This is a list of T cell receptor beta chains from one sample in a study of OX40 agonist ivuxolimab in advanced cancers. Assay: immunoSEQ multiplex PCR; the TCRdb copy retains only in-frame clones and omits some. The sample carries 78,000 or so clones, roughly 90% recorded once. The sequences come from CD4+ or CD8+ T cells sorted from blood, collected in a trial of the OX40 agonist ivuxolimab. These receptors came from an adult with an advanced solid tumor such as melanoma, head and neck, liver or kidney cancer. CDR3s leave out the opening cysteine and the closing phenylalanine or tryptophan. The size field is filled for only some rows; it gives once, few, many or a size class.

clone_size cdr3_length j_call v_call cdr3_aa
NA 13 TRBJ2-1 TRBV6-5 ASRQTSGAYNEQF
NA 12 TRBJ2-7 TRBV15 ATSRDLSTYEQY
once 11 TRBJ2-7 TRBV6-1 ASTLTGMYEQY
NA 13 TRBJ1-6 TRBV5-6 ASSPSAAYNSPLH
NA 11 TRBJ2-7 TRBV13 ASSHGRNYEQY
NA 12 TRBJ1-2 TRBV9 ASSGKGQNYGYT
once 13 TRBJ2-7 TRBV6-1 ASSLTGTGVYEQY
NA 13 TRBJ2-5 TRBV9 ASSPEGAGQETQY
NA 15 TRBJ2-7 TRBV19 ASSIDAWTGGSYEQY
once 12 TRBJ1-1 TRBV7-2 ASSYADRGTEAF
NA 14 TRBJ1-1 TRBV11-2 ASSLEGSILNTEAF
NA 12 TRBJ1-2 TRBV2 ASSDVGVNYGYT
NA 12 TRBJ1-1 TRBV2 ASRSGGGNTEAF
NA 16 TRBJ1-4 TRBV11-3 ASSLWSDRVLANEKLF
NA 14 TRBJ2-5 TRBV30 AWRPGLAGGQETQY
NA 12 TRBJ1-2 TRBV27 ASSFLGDHYGYT
NA 14 TRBJ1-5 TRBV10-3 AISEYSSREDQPQH
NA 14 TRBJ1-2 TRBV29-1 SAAGSGREEDYGYT
NA 12 TRBJ1-4 TRBV10-1 ASSDTSTNEKLF
NA 15 TRBJ2-2 TRBV7-9 ASSLEVGPNPTGELF
NA 11 TRBJ2-5 TRBV28 ASIPYGLETQY
NA 12 TRBJ2-7 TRBV6-1 ASSEATTGYEQY